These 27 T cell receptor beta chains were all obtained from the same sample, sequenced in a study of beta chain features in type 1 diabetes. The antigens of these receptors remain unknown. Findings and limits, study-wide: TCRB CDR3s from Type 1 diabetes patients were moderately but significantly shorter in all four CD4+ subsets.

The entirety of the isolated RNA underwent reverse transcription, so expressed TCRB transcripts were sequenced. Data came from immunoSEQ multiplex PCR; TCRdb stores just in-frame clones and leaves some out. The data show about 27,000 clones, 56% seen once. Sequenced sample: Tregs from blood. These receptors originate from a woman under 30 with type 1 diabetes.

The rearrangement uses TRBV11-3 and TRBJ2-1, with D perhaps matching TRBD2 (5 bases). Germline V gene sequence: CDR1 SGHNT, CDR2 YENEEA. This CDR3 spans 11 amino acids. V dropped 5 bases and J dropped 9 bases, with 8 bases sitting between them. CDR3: CASSAAGEQFF. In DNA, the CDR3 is TGTGCCAGCAGCGCCGCGGGTGAGCAGTTCTTC.

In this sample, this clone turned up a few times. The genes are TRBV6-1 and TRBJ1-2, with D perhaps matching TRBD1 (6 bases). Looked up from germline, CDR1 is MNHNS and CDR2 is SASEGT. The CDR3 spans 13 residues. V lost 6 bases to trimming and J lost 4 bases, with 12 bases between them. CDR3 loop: CASSDDRSYGYTF. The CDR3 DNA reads TGTGCCAGCAGCGATGACAGGTCCTATGGCTACACCTTC.

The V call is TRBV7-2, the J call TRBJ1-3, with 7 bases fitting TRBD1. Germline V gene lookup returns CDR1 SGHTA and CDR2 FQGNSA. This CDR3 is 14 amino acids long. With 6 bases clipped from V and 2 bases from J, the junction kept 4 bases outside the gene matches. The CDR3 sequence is CASSQQGTGNTIYF. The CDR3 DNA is TGTGCCAGCAGTCAACAGGGGACTGGAAACACCATATATTTT.

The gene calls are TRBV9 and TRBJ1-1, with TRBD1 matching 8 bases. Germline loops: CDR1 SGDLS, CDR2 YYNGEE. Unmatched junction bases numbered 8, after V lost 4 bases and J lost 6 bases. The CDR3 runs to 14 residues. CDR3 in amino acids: CASSPQGAGAEAFF. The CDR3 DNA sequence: TGTGCCAGCAGCCCCCAGGGGGCAGGGGCTGAAGCTTTCTTT.

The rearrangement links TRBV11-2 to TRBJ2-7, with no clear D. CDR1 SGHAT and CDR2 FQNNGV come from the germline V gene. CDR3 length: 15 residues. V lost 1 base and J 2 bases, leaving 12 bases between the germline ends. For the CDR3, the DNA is TGTGCCAGCAGCTTAGTTTTTCCAGGAACCTACGAGCAGTACTTC. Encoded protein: CASSLVFPGTYEQYF. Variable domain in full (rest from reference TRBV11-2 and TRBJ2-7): EAGVAQSPRYKIIEKRQSVAFWCNPISGHATLYWYQQILGQGPKLLIQFQNNGVVDDSQLPKDRFSAERLKGVDSTLKIQPAKLEDSAVYLCASSLVFPGTYEQYFGPGTRLTVT.

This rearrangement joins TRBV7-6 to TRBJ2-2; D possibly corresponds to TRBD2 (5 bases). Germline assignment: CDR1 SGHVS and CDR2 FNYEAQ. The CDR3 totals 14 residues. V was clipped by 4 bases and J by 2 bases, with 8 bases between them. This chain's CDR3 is CASSSSFNTGELFF. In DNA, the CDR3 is TGTGCCAGCAGCTCTAGCTTTAACACCGGGGAGCTGTTTTTT.

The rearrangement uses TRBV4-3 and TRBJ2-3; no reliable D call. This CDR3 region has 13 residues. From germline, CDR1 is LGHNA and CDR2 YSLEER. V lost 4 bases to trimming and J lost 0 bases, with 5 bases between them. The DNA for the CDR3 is TGCGCCAGCAGCCGTGGCAGCACAGATACGCAGTATTTT. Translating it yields CASSRGSTDTQYF.

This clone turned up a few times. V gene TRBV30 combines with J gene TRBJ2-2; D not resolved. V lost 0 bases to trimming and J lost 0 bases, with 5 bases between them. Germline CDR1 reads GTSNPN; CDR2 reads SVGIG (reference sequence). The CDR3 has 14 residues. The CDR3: CAWSVGPNTGELFF. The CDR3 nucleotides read TGTGCCTGGAGTGTGGGCCCGAACACCGGGGAGCTGTTTTTT.

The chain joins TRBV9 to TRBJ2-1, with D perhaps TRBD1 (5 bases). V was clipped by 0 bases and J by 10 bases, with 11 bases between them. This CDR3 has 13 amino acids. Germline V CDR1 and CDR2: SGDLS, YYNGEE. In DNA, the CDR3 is TGTGCCAGCAGCGTAGAGGGGCTAGGAGAGCAGTTCTTC. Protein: CASSVEGLGEQFF.

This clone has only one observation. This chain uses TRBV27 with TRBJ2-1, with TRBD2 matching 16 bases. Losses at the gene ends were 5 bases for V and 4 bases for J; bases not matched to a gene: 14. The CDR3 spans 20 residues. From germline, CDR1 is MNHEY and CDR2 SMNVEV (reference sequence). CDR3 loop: CASSPYVPGLAGGGYNEQFF. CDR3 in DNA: TGTGCCAGCAGTCCATACGTCCCGGGACTAGCGGGAGGGGGATACAATGAGCAGTTCTTC.

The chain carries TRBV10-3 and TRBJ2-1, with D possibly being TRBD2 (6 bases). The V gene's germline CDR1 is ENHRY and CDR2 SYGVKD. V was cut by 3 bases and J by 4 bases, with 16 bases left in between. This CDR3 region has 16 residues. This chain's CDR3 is CAISDIAASSYNEQFF. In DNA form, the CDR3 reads TGTGCCATCAGTGACATAGCGGCCAGTTCATACAATGAGCAGTTCTTC.

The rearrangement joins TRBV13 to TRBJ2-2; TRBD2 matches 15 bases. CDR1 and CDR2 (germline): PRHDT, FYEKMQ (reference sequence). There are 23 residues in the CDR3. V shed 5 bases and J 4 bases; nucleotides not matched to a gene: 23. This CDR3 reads CASSRHTKGTSGGKTATTGELFF. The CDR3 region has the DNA TGTGCCAGCAGCCGACATACAAAAGGGACTAGCGGGGGGAAAACAGCTACCACCGGGGAGCTGTTTTTT.

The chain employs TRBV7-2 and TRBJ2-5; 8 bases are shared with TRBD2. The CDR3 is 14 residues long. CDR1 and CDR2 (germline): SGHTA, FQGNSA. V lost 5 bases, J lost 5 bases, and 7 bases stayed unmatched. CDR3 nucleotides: TGTGCCAGCAGCCCAAGACTAGCGCAGGAGACCCAGTACTTC. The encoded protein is CASSPRLAQETQYF.

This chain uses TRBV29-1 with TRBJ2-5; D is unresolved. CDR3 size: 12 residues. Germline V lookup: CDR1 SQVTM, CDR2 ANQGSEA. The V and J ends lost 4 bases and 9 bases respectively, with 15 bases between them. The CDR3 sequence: CSVGSLRRAQYF. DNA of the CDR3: TGCAGCGTTGGGAGCCTCCGTCGGGCCCAGTACTTC.

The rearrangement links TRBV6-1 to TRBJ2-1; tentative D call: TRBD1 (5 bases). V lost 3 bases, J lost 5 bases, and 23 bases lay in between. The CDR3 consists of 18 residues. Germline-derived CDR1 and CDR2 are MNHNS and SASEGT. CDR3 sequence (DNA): TGTGCCAGCAGTGATCCCAGCTTAGGGGCGCCACTTAACAATGAGCAGTTCTTC. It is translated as CASSDPSLGAPLNNEQFF.

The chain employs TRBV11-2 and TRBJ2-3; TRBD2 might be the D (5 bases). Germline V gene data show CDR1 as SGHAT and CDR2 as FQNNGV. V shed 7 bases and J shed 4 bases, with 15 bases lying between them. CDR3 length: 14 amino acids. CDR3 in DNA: TGTGCCAGCAACAATAGGGAGTTGGCAGATACGCAGTATTTT. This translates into CASNNRELADTQYF.

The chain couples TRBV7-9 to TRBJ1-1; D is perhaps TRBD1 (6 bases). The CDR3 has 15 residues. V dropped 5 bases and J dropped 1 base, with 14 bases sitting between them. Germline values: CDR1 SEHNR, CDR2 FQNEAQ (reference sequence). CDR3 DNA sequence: TGTGCCAGCAGCCCTCAGGGGACAACGAACACTGAAGCTTTCTTT. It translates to CASSPQGTTNTEAFF.

This chain's CDR3 is CASSSQGRGTSDTQYF. The CDR3 coding sequence is TGTGCCAGCAGCTCGCAAGGGAGGGGCACATCAGATACGCAGTATTTT. The gene calls are TRBV28 and TRBJ2-3; 7 nucleotides agree with TRBD2. Germline V gene sequence: CDR1 MDHEN, CDR2 SYDVKM. The CDR3 runs 16 residues. J gave up 4 bases and V 6 bases, and 13 bases lay outside the gene matches.

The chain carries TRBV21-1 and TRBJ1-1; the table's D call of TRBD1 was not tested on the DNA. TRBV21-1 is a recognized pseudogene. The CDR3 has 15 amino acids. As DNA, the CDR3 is TGTGCCAGCAGCCCGGGACAGGGGGCGAACACTGAAGCTTTCTTT. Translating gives CASSPGQGANTEAFF.

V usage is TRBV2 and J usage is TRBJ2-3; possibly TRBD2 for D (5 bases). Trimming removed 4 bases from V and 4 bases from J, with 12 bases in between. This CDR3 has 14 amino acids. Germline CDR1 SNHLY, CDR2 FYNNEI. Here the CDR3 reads CASSVGLASDTQYF. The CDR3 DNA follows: TGTGCCAGCAGTGTTGGCCTAGCATCAGATACGCAGTATTTT. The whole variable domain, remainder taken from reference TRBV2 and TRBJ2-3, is EPEVTQTPSHQVTQMGQEVILRCVPISNHLYFYWYRQILGQKVEFLVSFYNNEISEKSEIFDDQFSVERPDGSNFTLKIRSTKLEDSAMYFCASSVGLASDTQYFGPGTRLTVL.

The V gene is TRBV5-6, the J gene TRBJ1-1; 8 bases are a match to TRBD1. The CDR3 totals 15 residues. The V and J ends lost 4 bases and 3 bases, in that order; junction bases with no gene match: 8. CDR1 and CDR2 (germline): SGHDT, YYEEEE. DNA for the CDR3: TGTGCCAGCAGCACAGGGACAGGAGTGTACACTGAAGCTTTCTTT. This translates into CASSTGTGVYTEAFF.

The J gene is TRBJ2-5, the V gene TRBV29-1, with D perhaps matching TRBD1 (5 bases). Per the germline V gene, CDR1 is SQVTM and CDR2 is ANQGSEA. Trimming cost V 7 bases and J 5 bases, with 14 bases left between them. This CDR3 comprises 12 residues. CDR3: CSGRTNSETQYF. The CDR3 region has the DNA TGCAGCGGCAGGACAAATAGCGAGACCCAGTACTTC.

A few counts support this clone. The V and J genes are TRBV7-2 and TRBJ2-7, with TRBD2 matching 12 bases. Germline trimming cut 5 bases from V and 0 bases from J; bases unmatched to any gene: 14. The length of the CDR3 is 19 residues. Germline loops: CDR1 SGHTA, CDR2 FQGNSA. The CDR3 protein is CASSKVGGGLAGSSYEQYF. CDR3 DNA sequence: TGTGCCAGCAGCAAGGTCGGGGGTGGACTAGCGGGATCCTCCTACGAGCAGTACTTC.

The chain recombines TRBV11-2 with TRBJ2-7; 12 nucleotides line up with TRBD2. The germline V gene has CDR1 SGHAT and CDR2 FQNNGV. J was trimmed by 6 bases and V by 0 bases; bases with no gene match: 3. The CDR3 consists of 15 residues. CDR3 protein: CASSLEGLAGREQYF. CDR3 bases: TGTGCCAGCAGCTTAGAAGGACTAGCGGGACGCGAGCAGTACTTC.

For the CDR3, the DNA is TGCCTCGGACAGACCTACAATGAGCAGTTCTTC. Its translation is CLGQTYNEQFF. The chain has TRBV29-1 and TRBJ2-1, with D possibly matching TRBD1 (6 bases). In germline, CDR1 is SQVTM, CDR2 ANQGSEA. This CDR3 has 11 residues.

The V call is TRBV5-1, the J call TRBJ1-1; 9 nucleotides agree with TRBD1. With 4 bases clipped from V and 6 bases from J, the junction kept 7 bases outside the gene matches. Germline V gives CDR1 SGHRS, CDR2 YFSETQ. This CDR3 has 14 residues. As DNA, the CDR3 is TGCGCCAGCAGCCCGGGACAGGGCGAGGCTGAAGCTTTCTTT. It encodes CASSPGQGEAEAFF.

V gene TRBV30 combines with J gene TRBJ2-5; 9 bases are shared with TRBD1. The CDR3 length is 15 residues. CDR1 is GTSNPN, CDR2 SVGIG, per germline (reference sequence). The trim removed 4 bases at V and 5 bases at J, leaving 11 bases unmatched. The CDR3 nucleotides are TGTGCCTGGAACCCCTCAGACAGGGGGGGGGAGACCCAGTACTTC. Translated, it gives CAWNPSDRGGETQYF.